This TCR beta chain was captured in a study of CD8 T cells in Susac syndrome. The T cells that were sequenced for TCR beta were CD8+ and CD4+ cells from blood. Random hexamers served to reverse transcribe roughly 0.45 to 1 ug RNA. TCRdb reprocessed the immunoSEQ multiplex PCR reads with MiXCR, giving one entry per CDR3 protein. Of around 79,000 distinct CDR3 sequences listed, about 95% are singletons. With 2 bases clipped from V and 3 bases from J, the junction kept 2 bases outside the gene matches. The CDR3 contains 15 residues. Germline values: CDR1 SGHTA, CDR2 FQGTGA. The J gene is TRBJ2-1, the V gene TRBV7-3; TRBD1 matches at 9 bases. This TCR derives from a human donor with multiple sclerosis. The source material was CD8+ T cells from PBMCs. Here the CDR3 DNA reads TGTGCCAGCAGCTTACCGGACAGGGGCTACAATGAGCAGTTCTTC. Encoded protein: CASSLPDRGYNEQFF.